This T cell receptor beta chain was captured by sequencing in a study of OX40 agonist ivuxolimab in advanced cancers. At the level of the study: Patients with hepatocellular carcinoma, melanoma, renal cell or head and neck cancer made up the dose-escalation patients.

Study results and limitations: Partial responders at 0.1-3.0 mg/kg showed near-lowest clonal expansion. Also present in some nonresponders was a low level of normalized T-cell clonal expansion.

Method: immunoSEQ multiplex PCR; TCRdb's copy keeps in-frame clones and lacks some. Of around 67,000 clones listed, about 80% are singletons. The CDR3 loop spans 13 amino acids. From germline, CDR1 is MDHEN and CDR2 SYDVKM. V gave up 8 bases and J gave up 2 bases, with 12 bases separating them. On this clone itself: Its target is not known.

J is TRBJ1-2 and V is TRBV28; possible D gene TRBD1, 6 bases. This sequence originates from an adult with an advanced solid tumor such as melanoma, head and neck, liver or kidney cancer. Sequencing used CD4+ or CD8+ T cells sorted from blood, obtained in a trial of the OX40 agonist ivuxolimab. CDR3 sequence reads: CASGPTGNYGYTF. DNA of the CDR3: TGTGCCAGCGGACCGACAGGCAACTATGGCTACACCTTC.